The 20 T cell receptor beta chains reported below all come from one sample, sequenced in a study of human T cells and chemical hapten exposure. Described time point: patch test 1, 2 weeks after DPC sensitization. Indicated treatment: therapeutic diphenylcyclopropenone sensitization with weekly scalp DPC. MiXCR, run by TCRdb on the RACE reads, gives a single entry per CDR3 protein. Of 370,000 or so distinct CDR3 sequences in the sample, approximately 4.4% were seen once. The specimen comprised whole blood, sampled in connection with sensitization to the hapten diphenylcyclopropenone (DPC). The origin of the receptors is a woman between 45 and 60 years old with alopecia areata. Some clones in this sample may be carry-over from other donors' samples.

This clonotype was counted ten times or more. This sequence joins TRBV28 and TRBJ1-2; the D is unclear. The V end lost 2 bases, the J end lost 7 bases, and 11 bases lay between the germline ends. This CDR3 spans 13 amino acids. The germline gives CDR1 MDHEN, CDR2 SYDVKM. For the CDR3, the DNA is TGTGCCAGCAGTTTAAGATCTTCCCGTGGCTACACCTTC. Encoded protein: CASSLRSSRGYTF.

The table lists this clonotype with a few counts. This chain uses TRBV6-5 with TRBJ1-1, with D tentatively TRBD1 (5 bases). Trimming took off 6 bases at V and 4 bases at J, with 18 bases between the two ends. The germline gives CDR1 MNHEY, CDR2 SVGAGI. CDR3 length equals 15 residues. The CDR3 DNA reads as TGTGCCAGCAGGGCGACGGGGCTTCGGAGCACTGAAGCTTTCTTT. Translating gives CASRATGLRSTEAFF.

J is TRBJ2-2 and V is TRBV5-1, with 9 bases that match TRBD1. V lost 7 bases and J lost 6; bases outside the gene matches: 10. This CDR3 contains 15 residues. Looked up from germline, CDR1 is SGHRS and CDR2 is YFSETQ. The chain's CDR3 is CASQPGQGFAGELFF. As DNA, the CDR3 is TGCGCCAGCCAACCGGGACAGGGTTTCGCCGGGGAGCTGTTTTTT.

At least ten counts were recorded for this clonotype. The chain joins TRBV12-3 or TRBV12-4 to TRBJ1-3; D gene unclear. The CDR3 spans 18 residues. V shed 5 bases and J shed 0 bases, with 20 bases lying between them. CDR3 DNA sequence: TGTGCCAGCAGTCTCCGGGTCGGACCTTTCAACTCTGGAAACACCATATATTTT. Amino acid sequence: CASSLRVGPFNSGNTIYF.

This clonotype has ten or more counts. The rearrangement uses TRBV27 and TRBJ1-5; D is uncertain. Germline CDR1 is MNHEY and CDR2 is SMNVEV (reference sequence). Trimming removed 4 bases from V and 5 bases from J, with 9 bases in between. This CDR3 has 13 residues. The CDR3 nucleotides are TGTGCCAGCAGTTCCGCTTCTTATCAGCCCCAGCATTTT. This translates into CASSSASYQPQHF.

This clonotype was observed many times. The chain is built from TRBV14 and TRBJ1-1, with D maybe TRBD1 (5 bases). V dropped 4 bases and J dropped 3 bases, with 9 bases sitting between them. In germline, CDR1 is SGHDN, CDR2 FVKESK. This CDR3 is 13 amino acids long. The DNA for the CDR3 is TGTGCCAGCAGCCTTCTGGGGGACACTGAAGCTTTCTTT. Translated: CASSLLGDTEAFF.

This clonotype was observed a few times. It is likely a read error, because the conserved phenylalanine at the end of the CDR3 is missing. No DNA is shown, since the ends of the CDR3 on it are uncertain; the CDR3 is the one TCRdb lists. CDR3 loop: CASSEGSGRSKL. The rearrangement joins TRBV2 to TRBJ2-1; the DNA was not compared with TRBD2, the D call given in the table. Counting both end residues, the CDR3 totals 12 amino acids. Germline V gene sequence: CDR1 SNHLY, CDR2 FYNNEI.

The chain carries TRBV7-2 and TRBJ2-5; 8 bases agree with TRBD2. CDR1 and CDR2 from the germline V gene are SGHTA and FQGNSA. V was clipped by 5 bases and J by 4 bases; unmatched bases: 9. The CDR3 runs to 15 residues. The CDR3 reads CASSRVAGRVETQYF. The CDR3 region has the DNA TGTGCCAGCAGCCGCGTAGCGGGGAGGGTAGAGACCCAGTACTTC. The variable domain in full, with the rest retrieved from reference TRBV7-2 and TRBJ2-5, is GAGVSQSPSNKVTEKGKDVELRCDPISGHTALYWYRQSLGQGLEFLIYFQGNSAPDKSGLPSDRFSAERTGGSVSTLTIQRTQQEDSAVYLCASSRVAGRVETQYFGPGTRLLVL.

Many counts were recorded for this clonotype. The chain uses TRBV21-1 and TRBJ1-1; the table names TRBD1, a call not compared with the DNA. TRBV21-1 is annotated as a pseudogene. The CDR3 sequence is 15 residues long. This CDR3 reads CASLGGQPMNTEAFF. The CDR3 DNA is TGTGCCAGCTTGGGGGGACAGCCTATGAACACTGAAGCTTTCTTT.

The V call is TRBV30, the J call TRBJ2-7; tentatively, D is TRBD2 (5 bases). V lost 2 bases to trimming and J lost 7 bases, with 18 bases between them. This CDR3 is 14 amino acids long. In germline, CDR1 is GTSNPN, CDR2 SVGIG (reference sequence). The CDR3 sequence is CAWSLLVSGREQYF. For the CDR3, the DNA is TGTGCCTGGAGTTTACTAGTGTCGGGTCGGGAGCAGTACTTC. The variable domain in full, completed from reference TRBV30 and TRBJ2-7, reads SQTIHQWPATLVQPVGSPLSLECTVEGTSNPNLYWYRQAAGRGLQLLFYSVGIGQISSEVPQNLSASRPQDRQFILSSKKLLLSDSGFYLCAWSLLVSGREQYFGPGTRLTVT.

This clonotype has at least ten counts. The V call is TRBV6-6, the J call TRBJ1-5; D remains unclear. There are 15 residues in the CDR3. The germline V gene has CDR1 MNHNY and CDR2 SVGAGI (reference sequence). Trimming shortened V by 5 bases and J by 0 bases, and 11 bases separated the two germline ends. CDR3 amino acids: CASSIYLNSNQPQHF. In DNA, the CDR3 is TGTGCCAGCAGTATCTACCTAAATAGCAATCAGCCCCAGCATTTT.

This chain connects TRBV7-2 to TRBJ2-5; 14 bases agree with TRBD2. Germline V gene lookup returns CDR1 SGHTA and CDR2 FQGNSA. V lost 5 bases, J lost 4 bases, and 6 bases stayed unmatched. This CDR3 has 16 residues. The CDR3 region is CASSQTSGGARETQYF. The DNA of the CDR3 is TGTGCCAGCAGCCAGACTAGCGGGGGGGCTAGAGAGACCCAGTACTTC.

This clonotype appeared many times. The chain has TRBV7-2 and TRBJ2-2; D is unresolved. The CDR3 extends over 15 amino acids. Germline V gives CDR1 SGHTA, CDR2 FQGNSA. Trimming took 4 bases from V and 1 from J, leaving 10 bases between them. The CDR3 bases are TGTGCCAGCAGCTCGCGGAACGGGAACACCGGGGAGCTGTTTTTT. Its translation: CASSSRNGNTGELFF.

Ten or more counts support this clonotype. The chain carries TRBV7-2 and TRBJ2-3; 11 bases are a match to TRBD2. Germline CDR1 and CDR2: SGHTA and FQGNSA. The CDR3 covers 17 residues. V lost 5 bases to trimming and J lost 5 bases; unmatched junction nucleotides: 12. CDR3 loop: CASSKQLAGVEGDTQYF. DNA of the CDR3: TGTGCCAGCAGCAAACAACTAGCGGGAGTAGAGGGAGATACGCAGTATTTT.

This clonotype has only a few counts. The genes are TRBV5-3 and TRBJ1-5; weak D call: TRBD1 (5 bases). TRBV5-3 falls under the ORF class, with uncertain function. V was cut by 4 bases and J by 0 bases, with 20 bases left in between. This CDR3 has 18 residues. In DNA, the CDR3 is TGTGCCAGAAGCGACAGATGCGACTTACCGTATAGCAATCAGCCCCAGCATTTT. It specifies CARSDRCDLPYSNQPQHF.

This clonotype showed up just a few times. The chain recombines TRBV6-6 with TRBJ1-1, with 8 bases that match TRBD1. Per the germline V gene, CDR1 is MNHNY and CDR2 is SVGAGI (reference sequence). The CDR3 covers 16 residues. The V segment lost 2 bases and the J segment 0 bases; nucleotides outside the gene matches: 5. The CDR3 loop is CASSYPGQGLNTEAFF. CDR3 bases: TGTGCCAGCAGTTACCCAGGACAGGGATTGAACACTGAAGCTTTCTTT.

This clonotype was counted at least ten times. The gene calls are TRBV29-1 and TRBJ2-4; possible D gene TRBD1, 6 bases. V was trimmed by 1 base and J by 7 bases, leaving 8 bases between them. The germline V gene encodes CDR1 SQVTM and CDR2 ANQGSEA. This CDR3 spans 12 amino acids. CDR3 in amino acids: CSVEVTGNIQYF. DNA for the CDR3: TGCAGCGTTGAAGTTACAGGGAACATTCAGTACTTC.

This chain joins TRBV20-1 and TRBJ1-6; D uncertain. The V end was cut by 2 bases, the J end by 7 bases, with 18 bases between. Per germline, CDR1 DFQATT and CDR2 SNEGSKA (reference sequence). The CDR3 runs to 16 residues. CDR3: CSARSGTSQGNSPLHF. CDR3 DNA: TGCAGTGCTAGATCCGGAACCTCCCAAGGAAATTCACCCCTCCACTTT.

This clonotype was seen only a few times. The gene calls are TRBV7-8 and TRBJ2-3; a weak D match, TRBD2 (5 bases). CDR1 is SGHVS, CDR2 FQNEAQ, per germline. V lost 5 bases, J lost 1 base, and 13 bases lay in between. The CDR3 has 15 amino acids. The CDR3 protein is CASSGLARGTDTQYF. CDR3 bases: TGTGCCAGCAGCGGATTAGCGCGCGGCACAGATACGCAGTATTTT.

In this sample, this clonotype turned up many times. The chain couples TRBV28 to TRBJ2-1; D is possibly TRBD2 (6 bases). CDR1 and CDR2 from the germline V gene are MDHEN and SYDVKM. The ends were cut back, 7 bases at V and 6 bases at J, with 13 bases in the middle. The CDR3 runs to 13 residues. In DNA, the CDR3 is TGTGCCAGCACCGGGAGTCGGGGCAATGAGCAGTTCTTC. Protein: CASTGSRGNEQFF.